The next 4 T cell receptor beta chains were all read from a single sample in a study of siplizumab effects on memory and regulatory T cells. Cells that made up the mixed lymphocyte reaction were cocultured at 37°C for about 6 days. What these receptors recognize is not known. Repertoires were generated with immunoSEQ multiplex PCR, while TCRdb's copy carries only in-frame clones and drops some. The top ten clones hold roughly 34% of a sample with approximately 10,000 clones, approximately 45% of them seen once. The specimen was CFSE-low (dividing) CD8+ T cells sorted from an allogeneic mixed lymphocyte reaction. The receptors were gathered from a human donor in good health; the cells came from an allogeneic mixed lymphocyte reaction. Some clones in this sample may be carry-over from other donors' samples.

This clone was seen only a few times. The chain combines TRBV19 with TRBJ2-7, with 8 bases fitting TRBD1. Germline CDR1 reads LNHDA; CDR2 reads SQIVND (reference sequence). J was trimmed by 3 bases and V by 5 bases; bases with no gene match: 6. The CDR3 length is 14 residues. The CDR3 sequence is CASSAGQGDYEQYF. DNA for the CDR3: TGTGCCAGTAGTGCCGGACAGGGAGACTACGAGCAGTACTTC.

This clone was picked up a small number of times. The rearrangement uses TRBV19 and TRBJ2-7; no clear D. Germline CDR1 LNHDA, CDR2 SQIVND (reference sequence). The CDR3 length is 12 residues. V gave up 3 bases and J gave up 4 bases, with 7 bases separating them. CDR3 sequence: CASSIGRYEQYF. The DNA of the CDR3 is TGTGCCAGTAGTATCGGCAGGTACGAGCAGTACTTC.

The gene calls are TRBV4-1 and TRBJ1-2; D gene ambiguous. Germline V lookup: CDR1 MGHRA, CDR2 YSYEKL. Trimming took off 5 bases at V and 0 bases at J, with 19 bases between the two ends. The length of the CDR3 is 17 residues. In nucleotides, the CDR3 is TGCGCCAGCAGCGTCCACCTGGACCGGGCTGCTAACTATGGCTACACCTTC. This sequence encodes CASSVHLDRAANYGYTF.

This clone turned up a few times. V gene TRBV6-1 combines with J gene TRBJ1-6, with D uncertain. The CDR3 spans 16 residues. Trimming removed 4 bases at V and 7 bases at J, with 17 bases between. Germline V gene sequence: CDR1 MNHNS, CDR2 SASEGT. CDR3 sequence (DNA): TGTGCCAGCAGTGCGTACCCAGAGATTCGGAATTCACCCCTCCACTTT. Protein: CASSAYPEIRNSPLHF.